One and the same sample provided the 22 T cell receptor beta chains below, sequenced in a study of blood T cell repertoires in COVID-19. Profiled with immunoSEQ multiplex PCR; TCRdb holds only in-frame clones, not every one. The sample yields some 99,000 clones, 85% to 90% seen once. The sample taken for sequencing was peripheral blood. The source is a human donor in a cohort sampled during active COVID-19.

J is TRBJ1-2 and V is TRBV11-2; D remains unclear. The CDR3 covers 16 residues. V lost 5 bases and J 7 bases, leaving 23 bases between the germline ends. Germline values: CDR1 SGHAT, CDR2 FQNNGV. The CDR3 here is CASSPLNRGRFAGYTF. In nucleotides, the CDR3 is TGTGCCAGCAGCCCTCTAAATCGGGGTCGCTTTGCTGGCTACACCTTC.

This chain joins TRBV2 and TRBJ1-2; TRBD1 aligns across 9 bases. CDR1 and CDR2 (germline): SNHLY, FYNNEI. V shed 5 bases, J shed 4 bases, and the junction held 5 bases outside the gene matches. CDR3 length: 14 residues. DNA for the CDR3: TGTGCCAGCAGTCCCGGGACAGGGTCCTATGGCTACACCTTC. Protein sequence: CASSPGTGSYGYTF.

The J gene is TRBJ1-2, the V gene TRBV18; 7 positions agree with TRBD1. Germline V lookup: CDR1 KGHSH, CDR2 LQKENI. The length of the CDR3 is 15 residues. The V segment lost 0 bases and the J segment 4 bases; nucleotides outside the gene matches: 5. The CDR3 reads CASSPPGQPFYGYTF. In nucleotides, the CDR3 is TGTGCCAGCTCACCACCGGGACAGCCATTCTATGGCTACACCTTC.

V usage is TRBV6-5 and J usage is TRBJ1-1, with D hard to call. Germline V lookup: CDR1 MNHEY, CDR2 SVGAGI. Trimming removed 0 bases from V and 5 bases from J, with 4 bases in between. CDR3 size: 12 residues. Here the CDR3 DNA reads TGTGCCAGCAGTTACTCGAGGACTGAAGCTTTCTTT. Translated: CASSYSRTEAFF.

The chain links TRBV5-5 to TRBJ1-2, with 9 bases identical to TRBD1. With 4 bases clipped from V and 11 bases from J, the junction kept 12 bases outside the gene matches. CDR1 and CDR2 from the germline V gene are SGHKS and YYEKEE (reference sequence). The CDR3 runs to 14 residues. The CDR3 reads CASSPEQGARAYTF. The CDR3, as DNA: TGTGCCAGCAGCCCGGAACAGGGGGCGCGGGCTTACACCTTC. The full variable domain, with the rest looked up from reference TRBV5-5 and TRBJ1-2, is DAGVTQSPTHLIKTRGQQVTLRCSPISGHKSVSWYQQVLGQGPQFIFQYYEKEERGRGNFPDRFSARQFPNYSSELNVNALLLGDSALYLCASSPEQGARAYTFGSGTRLTVV.

The chain has TRBV12-3 or TRBV12-4 and TRBJ1-1; 11 bases are a match to TRBD1. V lost 5 bases, J lost 11 bases, and 7 bases stayed unmatched. The CDR3 is made up of 13 amino acids. CDR3 DNA: TGTGCCAGCAGTCCACCGGGACAGGGGGTGGCTTTCTTT. This sequence encodes CASSPPGQGVAFF.

This rearrangement joins TRBV7-3 to TRBJ2-1, with TRBD1 matching 8 bases. J gave up 8 bases and V 4 bases, and 4 bases lay outside the gene matches. This CDR3 is built from 13 residues. Germline V gene data show CDR1 as SGHTA and CDR2 as FQGTGA. The chain's CDR3 is CASSSTGAHEQFF. The CDR3, as DNA: TGTGCCAGCAGCTCGACAGGGGCCCATGAGCAGTTCTTC.

The chain is built from TRBV24-1 and TRBJ2-3; 9 nucleotides align to TRBD2. J was trimmed by 4 bases and V by 6 bases; bases with no gene match: 4. Germline loops: CDR1 KGHDR, CDR2 SFDVKD. The CDR3 loop spans 14 amino acids. The CDR3 sequence: CATSPRGGSDTQYF. The DNA for the CDR3 is TGTGCCACCAGTCCGCGGGGGGGATCAGATACGCAGTATTTT.

The CDR3 region has the DNA TGTGCCGGCGGGCTCCGTGGGGCCAACGTCCTGACTTTC. Protein sequence: CAGGLRGANVLTF. The chain is built from TRBV7-2 and TRBJ2-6; a possible D gene is TRBD2 (5 bases). V dropped 11 bases and J dropped 3 bases, with 11 bases sitting between them. In germline, CDR1 is SGHTA, CDR2 FQGNSA. The CDR3 consists of 13 residues.

V usage is TRBV27 and J usage is TRBJ2-3; 10 bases map to TRBD1. Germline loops: CDR1 MNHEY, CDR2 SMNVEV (reference sequence). The J segment lost 3 bases and the V segment lost 4 bases, leaving 10 bases of the junction unmatched. The CDR3 sequence is 17 residues long. The CDR3 here is CASSSLRTGGLTDTQYF. The CDR3, as DNA: TGTGCCAGCAGTTCACTTCGGACAGGGGGGTTAACAGATACGCAGTATTTT.

V and J are TRBV2 and TRBJ2-7; 13 bases align to TRBD2. V lost 5 bases to trimming and J lost 0 bases; unmatched junction nucleotides: 7. Per the germline V gene, CDR1 is SNHLY and CDR2 is FYNNEI. This CDR3 has 17 residues. CDR3 bases: TGTGCCAGCAGTTATGGACTAGCGGGGGTTAGCTCCTACGAGCAGTACTTC. It is translated as CASSYGLAGVSSYEQYF.

The V call is TRBV4-1, the J call TRBJ1-3; 10 bases map to TRBD1. The CDR3 consists of 17 residues. V shed 1 base, J shed 4 bases, and the junction held 7 bases outside the gene matches. Germline assignment: CDR1 MGHRA and CDR2 YSYEKL. CDR3 sequence (DNA): TGCGCCAGCAGCCAAGCTCGACAGGGGGCGAAGGGAAACACCATATATTTT. It yields the protein CASSQARQGAKGNTIYF.

CDR3 nucleotides: TGTGCCAGTAGTATAGTGCCAGGGGAGCAAGAGACCCAGTACTTC. Translated, it gives CASSIVPGEQETQYF. The chain links TRBV19 to TRBJ2-5; tentative D call: TRBD1 (6 bases). Germline loops: CDR1 LNHDA, CDR2 SQIVND (reference sequence). The ends were cut back, 1 base at V and 2 bases at J, with 11 bases in the middle. The CDR3 covers 15 residues.

This chain uses TRBV6-5 with TRBJ2-7; 7 positions match TRBD2. Germline CDR1 MNHEY, CDR2 SVGAGI. The CDR3 is 15 residues long. V shed 6 bases and J 0 bases; nucleotides not matched to a gene: 8. The CDR3 DNA follows: TGTGCCAGCAGCTCTCCAACTAGCGACTCCTACGAGCAGTACTTC. It codes for CASSSPTSDSYEQYF.

The V call is TRBV27, the J call TRBJ2-5, with 7 bases that match TRBD1. This CDR3 region has 13 residues. Germline V gene sequence: CDR1 MNHEY, CDR2 SMNVEV (reference sequence). V was clipped by 10 bases and J by 2 bases; unmatched bases: 7. CDR3 DNA sequence: TGTGCCATACTACAGGGGAAACAAGAGACCCAGTACTTC. Residues: CAILQGKQETQYF.

This clone has more than one count but fewer than ten. The rearrangement uses TRBV5-6 and TRBJ1-2; 9 bases match TRBD1. CDR1 SGHDT and CDR2 YYEEEE come from the germline V gene. J lost 3 bases, V lost 3 bases, and 6 bases had no gene match. CDR3 length: 15 amino acids. CDR3 loop: CASSYGTGSDYGYTF. DNA of the CDR3: TGTGCCAGCAGCTACGGGACAGGGTCGGACTATGGCTACACCTTC.

The CDR3 loop reads CASSLSGELFF. The CDR3 DNA reads TGTGCCAGCAGTTTGAGTGGGGAGCTGTTTTTT. The chain joins TRBV28 to TRBJ2-2; D is ambiguous. Per the germline V gene, CDR1 is MDHEN and CDR2 is SYDVKM. The CDR3 consists of 11 residues. With 3 bases removed from V and 8 bases from J, the gap between germline ends came to 4 bases. Combining the CDR3 with reference TRBV28 and TRBJ2-2 gives the whole variable domain DVKVTQSSRYLVKRTGEKVFLECVQDMDHENMFWYRQDPGLGLRLIYFSYDVKMKEKGDIPEGYSVSREKKERFSLILESASTNQTSMYLCASSLSGELFFGEGSRLTVL.

CDR3: CASSQVTGGGYTF. As DNA, the CDR3 is TGTGCCAGCAGCCAGGTCACAGGGGGTGGCTACACCTTC. V gene TRBV12-3 or TRBV12-4 combines with J gene TRBJ1-2; 8 bases map to TRBD1. With 6 bases clipped from V and 7 bases from J, the junction kept 7 bases outside the gene matches. The CDR3 is 13 residues long.

The chain links TRBV11-2 to TRBJ2-7, with D possibly matching TRBD2 (6 bases). Between the trimmed V and J ends, which lost 1 base and 1 base, there was a span of 14 bases. Germline values: CDR1 SGHAT, CDR2 FQNNGV. The CDR3 is 16 residues long. In nucleotides, the CDR3 is TGTGCCAGCAGCTTAGCCCTGGGCGGGGATTCCTACGAGCAGTACTTC. This gives the protein CASSLALGGDSYEQYF.

The chain links TRBV5-6 to TRBJ1-2, with 8 bases matching TRBD1. This CDR3 spans 13 amino acids. Germline V CDR1 and CDR2: SGHDT, YYEEEE. J was trimmed by 2 bases and V by 3 bases; bases with no gene match: 0. The CDR3: CASSWDRNYGYTF. CDR3 nucleotides: TGTGCCAGCAGCTGGGACAGGAACTATGGCTACACCTTC.

V is TRBV3-1 (or the pseudogene TRBV3-2) and J is TRBJ1-6, with D perhaps TRBD1 (5 bases). Germline-derived CDR1 and CDR2 are LGHDT and YNNKEL (reference sequence). V shed 3 bases and J shed 16 bases, with 16 bases lying between them. This CDR3 is built from 13 residues. CDR3 in DNA: TGTGCCAGCAGCCAGCGGGACTCTCGGCGGCTCCACTTT. Its translation is CASSQRDSRRLHF.

V gene TRBV27 combines with J gene TRBJ2-3; TRBD2 agrees at 7 bases. This CDR3 comprises 16 residues. Per the germline V gene, CDR1 is MNHEY and CDR2 is SMNVEV (reference sequence). The trim removed 0 bases at V and 4 bases at J, leaving 7 bases unmatched. This chain's CDR3 is CASSLSPLARADTQYF. The CDR3 bases are TGTGCCAGCAGTTTATCCCCACTAGCGCGTGCAGATACGCAGTATTTT.